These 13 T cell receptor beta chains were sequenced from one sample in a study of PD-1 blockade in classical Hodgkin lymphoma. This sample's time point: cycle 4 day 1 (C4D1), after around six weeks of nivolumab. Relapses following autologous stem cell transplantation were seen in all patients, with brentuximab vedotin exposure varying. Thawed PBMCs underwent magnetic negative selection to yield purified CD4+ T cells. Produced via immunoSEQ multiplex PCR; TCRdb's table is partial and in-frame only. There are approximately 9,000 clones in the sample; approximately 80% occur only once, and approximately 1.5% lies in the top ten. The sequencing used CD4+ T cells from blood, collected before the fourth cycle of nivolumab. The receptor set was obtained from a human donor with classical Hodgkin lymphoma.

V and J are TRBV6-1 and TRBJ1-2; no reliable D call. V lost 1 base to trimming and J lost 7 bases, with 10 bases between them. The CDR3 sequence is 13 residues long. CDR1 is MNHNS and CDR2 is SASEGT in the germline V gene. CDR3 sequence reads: CASSEGGFRGYTF. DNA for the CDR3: TGTGCCAGCAGTGAAGGTGGGTTTCGTGGCTACACCTTC.

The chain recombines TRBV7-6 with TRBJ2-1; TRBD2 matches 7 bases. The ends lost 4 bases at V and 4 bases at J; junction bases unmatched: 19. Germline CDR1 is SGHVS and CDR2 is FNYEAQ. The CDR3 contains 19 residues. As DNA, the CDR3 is TGTGCCAGCAGCTCCGAGTGGGGGAGGGCCCCATCGTTTTACAATGAGCAGTTCTTC. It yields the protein CASSSEWGRAPSFYNEQFF.

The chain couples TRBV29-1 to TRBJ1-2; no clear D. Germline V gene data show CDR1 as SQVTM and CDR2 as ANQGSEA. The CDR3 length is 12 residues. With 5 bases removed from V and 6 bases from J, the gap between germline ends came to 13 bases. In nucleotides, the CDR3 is TGCAGCGTTTACTTGTCTCCTGATGGCTACACCTTC. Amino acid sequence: CSVYLSPDGYTF.

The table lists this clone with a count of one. The CDR3, as DNA: TGTGCCAGCAGCTCGGAGACAGGGCTGGACACCGGGGAGCTGTTTTTT. Its protein product is CASSSETGLDTGELFF. The rearrangement links TRBV5-8 to TRBJ2-2, with 7 positions matching TRBD1. The CDR3 runs to 16 residues. Germline assignment: CDR1 SGHTS and CDR2 YDEGEE. J was trimmed by 3 bases and V by 3 bases; bases with no gene match: 8.

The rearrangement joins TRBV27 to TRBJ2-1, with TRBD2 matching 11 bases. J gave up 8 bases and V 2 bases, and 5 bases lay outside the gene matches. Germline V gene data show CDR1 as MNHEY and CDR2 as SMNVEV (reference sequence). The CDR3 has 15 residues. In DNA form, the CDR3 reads TGTGCCAGCAGTTTACCACTAGCGGGAGCCCATGAGCAGTTCTTC. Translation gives CASSLPLAGAHEQFF.

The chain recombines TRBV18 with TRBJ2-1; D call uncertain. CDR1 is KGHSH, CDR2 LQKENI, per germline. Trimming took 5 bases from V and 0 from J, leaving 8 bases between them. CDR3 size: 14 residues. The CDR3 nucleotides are TGTGCCAGCTCAGCACAGAGCTCCTACAATGAGCAGTTCTTC. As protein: CASSAQSSYNEQFF.

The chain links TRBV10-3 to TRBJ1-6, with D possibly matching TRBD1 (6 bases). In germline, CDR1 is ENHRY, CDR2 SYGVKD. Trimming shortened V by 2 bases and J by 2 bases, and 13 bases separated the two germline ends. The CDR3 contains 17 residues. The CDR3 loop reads CAISEAGERTYNSPLHF. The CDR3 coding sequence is TGTGCCATCAGTGAGGCAGGGGAGAGGACCTATAATTCACCCCTCCACTTT.

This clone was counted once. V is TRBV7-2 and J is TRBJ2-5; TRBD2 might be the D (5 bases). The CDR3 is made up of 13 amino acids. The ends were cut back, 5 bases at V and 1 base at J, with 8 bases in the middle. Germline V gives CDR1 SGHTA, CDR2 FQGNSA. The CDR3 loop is CASSVSVQETQYF. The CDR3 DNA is TGTGCCAGCAGCGTTAGCGTCCAAGAGACCCAGTACTTC.

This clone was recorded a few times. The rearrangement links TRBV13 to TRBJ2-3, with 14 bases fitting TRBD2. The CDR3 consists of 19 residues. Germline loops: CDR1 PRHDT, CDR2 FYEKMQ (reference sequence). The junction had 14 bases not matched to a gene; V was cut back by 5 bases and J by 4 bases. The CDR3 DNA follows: TGTGCCAGCAGCCGCCTGACTAGCGGGGGGGCCATGAGCGCAGATACGCAGTATTTT. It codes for CASSRLTSGGAMSADTQYF.

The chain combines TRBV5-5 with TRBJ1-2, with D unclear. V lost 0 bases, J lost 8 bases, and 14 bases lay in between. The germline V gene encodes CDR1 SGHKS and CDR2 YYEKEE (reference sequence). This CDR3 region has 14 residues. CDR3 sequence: CASSLGDWGRGYTF. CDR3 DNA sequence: TGTGCCAGCAGCTTGGGAGATTGGGGAAGGGGCTACACCTTC.

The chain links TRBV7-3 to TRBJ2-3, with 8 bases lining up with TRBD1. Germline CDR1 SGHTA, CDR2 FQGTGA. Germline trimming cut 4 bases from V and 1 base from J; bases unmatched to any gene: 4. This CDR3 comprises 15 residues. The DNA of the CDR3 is TGTGCCAGCAGCTCTCAGGGGGCTGGCACAGATACGCAGTATTTT. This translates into CASSSQGAGTDTQYF.

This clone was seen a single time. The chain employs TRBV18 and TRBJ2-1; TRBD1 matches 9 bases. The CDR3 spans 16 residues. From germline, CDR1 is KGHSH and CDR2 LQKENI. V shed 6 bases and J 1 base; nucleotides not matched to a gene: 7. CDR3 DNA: TGTGCCAGCTCCTGGACCGGGACAGGGTCCTACAATGAGCAGTTCTTC. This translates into CASSWTGTGSYNEQFF.

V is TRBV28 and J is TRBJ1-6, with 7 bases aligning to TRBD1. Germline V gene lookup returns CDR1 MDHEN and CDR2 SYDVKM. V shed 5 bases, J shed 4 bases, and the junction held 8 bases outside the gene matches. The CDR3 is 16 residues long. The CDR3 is CASSPPGTVYNSPLHF. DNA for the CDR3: TGTGCCAGCAGTCCCCCCGGGACAGTTTATAATTCACCCCTCCACTTT.